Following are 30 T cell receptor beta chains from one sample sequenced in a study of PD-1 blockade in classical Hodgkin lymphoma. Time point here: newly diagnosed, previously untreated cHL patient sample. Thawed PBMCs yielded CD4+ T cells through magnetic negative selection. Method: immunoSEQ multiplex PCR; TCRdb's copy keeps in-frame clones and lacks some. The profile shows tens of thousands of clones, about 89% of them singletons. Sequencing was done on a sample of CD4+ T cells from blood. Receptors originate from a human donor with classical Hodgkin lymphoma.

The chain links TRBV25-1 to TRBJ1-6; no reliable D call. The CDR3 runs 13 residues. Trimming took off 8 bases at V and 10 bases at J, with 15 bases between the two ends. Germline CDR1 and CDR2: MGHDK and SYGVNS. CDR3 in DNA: TGTGCCAGCCGATCCCAGGACCCGTCACCCCTCCACTTT. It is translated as CASRSQDPSPLHF.

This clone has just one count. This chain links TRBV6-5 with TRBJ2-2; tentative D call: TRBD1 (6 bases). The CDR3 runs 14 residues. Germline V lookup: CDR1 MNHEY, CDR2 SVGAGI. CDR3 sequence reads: CASTGSPIRGELFF. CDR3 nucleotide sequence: TGTGCGTCAACAGGGTCGCCGATCAGGGGGGAGCTGTTTTTT.

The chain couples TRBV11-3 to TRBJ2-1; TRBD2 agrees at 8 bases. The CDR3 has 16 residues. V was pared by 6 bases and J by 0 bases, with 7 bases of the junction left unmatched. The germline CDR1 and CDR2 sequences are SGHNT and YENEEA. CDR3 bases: TGTGCCAGCAGTCACCGAACTAGCGGCTCCTACAATGAGCAGTTCTTC. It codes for CASSHRTSGSYNEQFF.

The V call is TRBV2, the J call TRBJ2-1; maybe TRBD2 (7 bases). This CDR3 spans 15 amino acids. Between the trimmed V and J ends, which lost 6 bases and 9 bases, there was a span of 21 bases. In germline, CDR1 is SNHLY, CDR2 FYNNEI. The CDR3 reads CASRGGVAGRSEQFF. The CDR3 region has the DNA TGTGCCAGCAGAGGGGGGGTGGCAGGGAGGTCTGAGCAGTTCTTC.

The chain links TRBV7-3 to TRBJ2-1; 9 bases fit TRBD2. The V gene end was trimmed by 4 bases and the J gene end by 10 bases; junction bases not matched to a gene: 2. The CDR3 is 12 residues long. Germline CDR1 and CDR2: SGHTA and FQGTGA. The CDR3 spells CASSSLAGEQFF. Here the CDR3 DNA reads TGTGCCAGCAGCTCCCTAGCGGGGGAGCAGTTCTTC.

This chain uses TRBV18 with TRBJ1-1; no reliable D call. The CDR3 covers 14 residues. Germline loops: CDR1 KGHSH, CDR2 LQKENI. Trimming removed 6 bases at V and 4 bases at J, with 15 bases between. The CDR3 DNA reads TGTGCCAGCTCGTCGGTGGACGGGAGCACTGAAGCTTTCTTT. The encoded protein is CASSSVDGSTEAFF.

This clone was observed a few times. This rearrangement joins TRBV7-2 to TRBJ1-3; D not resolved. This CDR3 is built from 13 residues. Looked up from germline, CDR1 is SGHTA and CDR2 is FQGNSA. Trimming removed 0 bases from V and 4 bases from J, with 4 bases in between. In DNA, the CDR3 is TGTGCCAGCAGCTTAGCGCCGGGAAACACCATATATTTT. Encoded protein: CASSLAPGNTIYF.

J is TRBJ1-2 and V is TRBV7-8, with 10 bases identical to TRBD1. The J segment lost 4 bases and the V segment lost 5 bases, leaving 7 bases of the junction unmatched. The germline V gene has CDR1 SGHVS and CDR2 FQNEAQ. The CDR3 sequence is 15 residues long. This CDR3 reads CASSDRDRGSYGYTF. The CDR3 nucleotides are TGTGCCAGCAGCGACCGGGACAGGGGAAGCTATGGCTACACCTTC.

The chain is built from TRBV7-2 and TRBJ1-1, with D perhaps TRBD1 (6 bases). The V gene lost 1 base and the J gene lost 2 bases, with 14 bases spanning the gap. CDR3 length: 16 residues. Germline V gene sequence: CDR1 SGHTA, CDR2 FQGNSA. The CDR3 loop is CASSLVFGGRNTEAFF. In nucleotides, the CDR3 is TGTGCCAGCAGCTTAGTATTCGGGGGCAGAAACACTGAAGCTTTCTTT. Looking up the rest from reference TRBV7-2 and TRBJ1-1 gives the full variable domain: GAGVSQSPSNKVTEKGKDVELRCDPISGHTALYWYRQSLGQGLEFLIYFQGNSAPDKSGLPSDRFSAERTGGSVSTLTIQRTQQEDSAVYLCASSLVFGGRNTEAFFGQGTRLTVV.

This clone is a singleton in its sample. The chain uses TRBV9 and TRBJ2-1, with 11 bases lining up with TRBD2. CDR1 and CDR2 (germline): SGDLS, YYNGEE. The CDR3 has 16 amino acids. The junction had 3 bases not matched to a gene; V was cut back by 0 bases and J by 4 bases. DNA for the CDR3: TGTGCCAGCAGCGTAGGACTAGCGGGAAGGTACAATGAGCAGTTCTTC. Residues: CASSVGLAGRYNEQFF.

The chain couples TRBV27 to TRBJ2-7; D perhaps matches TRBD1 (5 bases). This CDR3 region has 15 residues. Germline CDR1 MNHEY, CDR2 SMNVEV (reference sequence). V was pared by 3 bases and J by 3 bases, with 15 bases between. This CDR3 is CASSFQGYSNYEQYF. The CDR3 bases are TGTGCCAGCAGTTTCCAGGGTTACTCCAACTACGAGCAGTACTTC.

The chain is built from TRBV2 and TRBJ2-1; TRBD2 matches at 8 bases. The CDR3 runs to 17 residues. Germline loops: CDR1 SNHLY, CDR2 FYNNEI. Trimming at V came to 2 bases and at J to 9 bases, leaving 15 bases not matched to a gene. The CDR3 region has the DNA TGTGCCAGCAGTGAATCGGCGGGAGCGGGAGTACGGAGTGAGCAGTTCTTC. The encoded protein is CASSESAGAGVRSEQFF. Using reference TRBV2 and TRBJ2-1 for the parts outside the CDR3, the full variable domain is EPEVTQTPSHQVTQMGQEVILRCVPISNHLYFYWYRQILGQKVEFLVSFYNNEISEKSEIFDDQFSVERPDGSNFTLKIRSTKLEDSAMYFCASSESAGAGVRSEQFFGPGTRLTVL.

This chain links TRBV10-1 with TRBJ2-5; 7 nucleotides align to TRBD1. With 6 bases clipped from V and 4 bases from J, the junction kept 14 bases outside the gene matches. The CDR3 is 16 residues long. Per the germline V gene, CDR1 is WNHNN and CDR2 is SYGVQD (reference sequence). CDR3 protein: CASSLILGTAPETQYF. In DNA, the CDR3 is TGCGCCAGCAGCCTTATTCTAGGGACAGCCCCAGAGACCCAGTACTTC.

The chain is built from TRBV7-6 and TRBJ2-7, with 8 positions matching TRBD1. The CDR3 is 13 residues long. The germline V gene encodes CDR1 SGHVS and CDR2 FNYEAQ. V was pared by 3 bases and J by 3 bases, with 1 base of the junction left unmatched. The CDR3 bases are TGTGCCAGCAGCTTTGGACAGGGCTACGAGCAGTACTTC. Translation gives CASSFGQGYEQYF.

The CDR3 sequence: CASSDQGYEQYF. The CDR3, as DNA: TGCGCCAGCAGTGACCAGGGGTACGAGCAGTACTTC. This chain connects TRBV10-1 to TRBJ2-7; D is perhaps TRBD1 (6 bases). Trimming shortened V by 3 bases and J by 4 bases, and 7 bases separated the two germline ends. The CDR3 length is 12 residues. CDR1 is WNHNN, CDR2 SYGVQD, per germline (reference sequence).

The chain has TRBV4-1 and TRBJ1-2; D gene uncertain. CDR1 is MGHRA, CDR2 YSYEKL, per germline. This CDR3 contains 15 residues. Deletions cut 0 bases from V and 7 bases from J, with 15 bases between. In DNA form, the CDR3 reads TGCGCCAGCAGCCAAGATAACAGTAAACTGGGTGGCTACACCTTC. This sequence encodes CASSQDNSKLGGYTF.

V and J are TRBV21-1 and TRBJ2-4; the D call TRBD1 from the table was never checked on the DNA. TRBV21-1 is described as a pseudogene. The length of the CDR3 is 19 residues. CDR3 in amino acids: CASIPRPSYRGPAKNIQYF. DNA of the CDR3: TGTGCCAGCATCCCCCGACCCTCCTACAGGGGACCGGCCAAAAACATTCAGTACTTC.

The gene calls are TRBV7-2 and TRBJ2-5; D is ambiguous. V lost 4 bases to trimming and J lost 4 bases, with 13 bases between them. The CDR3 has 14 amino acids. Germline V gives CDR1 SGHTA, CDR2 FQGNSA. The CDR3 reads CASSSENGPETQYF. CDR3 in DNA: TGTGCCAGCAGCTCCGAAAACGGCCCAGAGACCCAGTACTTC.

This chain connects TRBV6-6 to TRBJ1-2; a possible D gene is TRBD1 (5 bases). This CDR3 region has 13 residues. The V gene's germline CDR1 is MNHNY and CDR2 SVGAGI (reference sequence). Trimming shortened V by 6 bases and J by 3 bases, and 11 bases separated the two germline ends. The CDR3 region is CASSPDRDYGYTF. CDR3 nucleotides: TGTGCCAGCAGCCCCGACAGAGACTATGGCTACACCTTC.

The CDR3 sequence: CASSPPVRAANTGELFF. The CDR3 DNA reads TGCGCCAGCAGTCCCCCCGTTCGAGCCGCGAACACCGGGGAGCTGTTTTTT. V gene TRBV23-1 combines with J gene TRBJ2-2; D is undetermined. TRBV23-1 qualifies as an ORF whose function is uncertain. The germline V and J ends were trimmed by 4 bases and 0 bases, with 15 bases remaining between them. CDR3 size: 17 residues.

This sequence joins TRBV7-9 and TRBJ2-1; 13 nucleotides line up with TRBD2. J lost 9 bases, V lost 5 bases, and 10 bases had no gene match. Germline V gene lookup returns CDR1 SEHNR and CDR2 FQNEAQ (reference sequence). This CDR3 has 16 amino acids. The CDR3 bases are TGTGCCAGCAGCGCGGGACTAGCGGGGATTACAACTGAGCAGTTCTTC. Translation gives CASSAGLAGITTEQFF.

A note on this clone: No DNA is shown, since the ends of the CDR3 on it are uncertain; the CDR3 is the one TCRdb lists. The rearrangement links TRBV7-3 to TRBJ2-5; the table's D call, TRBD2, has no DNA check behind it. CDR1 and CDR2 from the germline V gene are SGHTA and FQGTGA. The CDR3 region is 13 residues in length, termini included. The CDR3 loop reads CASSFGPGETQYF.

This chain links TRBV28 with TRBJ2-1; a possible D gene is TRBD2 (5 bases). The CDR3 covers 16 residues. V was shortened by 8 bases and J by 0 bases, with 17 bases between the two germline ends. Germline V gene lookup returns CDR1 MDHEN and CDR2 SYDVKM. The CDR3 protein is CASQTLGLSSYNEQFF. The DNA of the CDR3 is TGTGCCAGCCAGACCTTAGGACTTAGCTCCTACAATGAGCAGTTCTTC.

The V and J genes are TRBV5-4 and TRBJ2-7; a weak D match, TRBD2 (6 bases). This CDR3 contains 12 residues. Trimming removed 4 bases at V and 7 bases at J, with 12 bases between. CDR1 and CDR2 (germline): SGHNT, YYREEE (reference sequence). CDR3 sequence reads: CASSGGMGEQYF. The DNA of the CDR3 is TGTGCCAGCAGCGGCGGGATGGGGGAGCAGTACTTC.

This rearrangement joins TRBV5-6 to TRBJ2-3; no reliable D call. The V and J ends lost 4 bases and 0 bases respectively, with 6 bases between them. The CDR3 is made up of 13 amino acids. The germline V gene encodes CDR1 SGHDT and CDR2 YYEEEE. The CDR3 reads CASSPVSTDTQYF. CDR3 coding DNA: TGTGCCAGCAGCCCCGTTAGCACAGATACGCAGTATTTT.

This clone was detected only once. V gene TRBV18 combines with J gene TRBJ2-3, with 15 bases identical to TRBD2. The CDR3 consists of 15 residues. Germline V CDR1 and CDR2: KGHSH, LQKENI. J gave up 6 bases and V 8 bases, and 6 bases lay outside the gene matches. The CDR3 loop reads CASAGLAGGTDTQYF. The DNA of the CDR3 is TGTGCCAGCGCGGGACTAGCGGGAGGAACGGATACGCAGTATTTT. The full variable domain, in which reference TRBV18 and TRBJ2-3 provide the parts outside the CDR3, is NAGVMQNPRHLVRRRGQEARLRCSPMKGHSHVYWYRQLPEEGLKFMVYLQKENIIDESGMPKERFSAEFPKEGPSILRIQQVVRGDSAAYFCASAGLAGGTDTQYFGPGTRLTVL.

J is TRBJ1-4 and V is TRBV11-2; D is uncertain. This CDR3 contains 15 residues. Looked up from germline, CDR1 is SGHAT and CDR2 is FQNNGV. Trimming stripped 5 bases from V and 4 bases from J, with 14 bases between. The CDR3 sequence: CASSPGSSLNEKLFF. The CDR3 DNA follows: TGTGCCAGCAGCCCCGGATCTTCCCTTAATGAAAAACTGTTTTTT. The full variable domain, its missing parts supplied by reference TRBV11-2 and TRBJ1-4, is EAGVAQSPRYKIIEKRQSVAFWCNPISGHATLYWYQQILGQGPKLLIQFQNNGVVDDSQLPKDRFSAERLKGVDSTLKIQPAKLEDSAVYLCASSPGSSLNEKLFFGSGTQLSVL.

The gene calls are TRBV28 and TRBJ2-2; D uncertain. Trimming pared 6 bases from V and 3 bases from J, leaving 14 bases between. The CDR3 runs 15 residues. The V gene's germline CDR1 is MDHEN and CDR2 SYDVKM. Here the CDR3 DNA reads TGTGCCAGCAGGGGTTTTGTACCGGACACCGGGGAGCTGTTTTTT. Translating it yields CASRGFVPDTGELFF.

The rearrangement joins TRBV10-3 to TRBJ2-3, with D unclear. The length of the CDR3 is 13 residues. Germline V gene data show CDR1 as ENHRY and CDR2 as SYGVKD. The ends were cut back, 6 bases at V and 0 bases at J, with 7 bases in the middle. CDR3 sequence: CAIRPPSTDTQYF. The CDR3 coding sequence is TGTGCCATCAGACCTCCAAGCACAGATACGCAGTATTTT.

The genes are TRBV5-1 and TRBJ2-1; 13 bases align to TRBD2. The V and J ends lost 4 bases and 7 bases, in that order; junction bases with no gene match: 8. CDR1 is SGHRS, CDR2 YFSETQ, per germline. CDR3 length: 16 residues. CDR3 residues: CASSGRTSGSQNEQFF. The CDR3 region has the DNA TGCGCCAGCAGCGGCAGGACTAGCGGGAGTCAGAATGAGCAGTTCTTC.